The 22 T cell receptor beta chains below were found in one sample sequenced in a study of T cell repertoires in cytomegalovirus infection. What these receptors recognize is not known. TCRdb re-called the reads with MiXCR, one entry per CDR3 protein. The sample includes about 310,000 distinct CDR3 sequences, approximately 25% of them seen just once. Sample: cultured PBMCs, taken from culture after CMV antigen stimulation. The receptors come from a human donor in good health (CMV status not recorded). Some clones in this sample may be carry-over from other donors' samples.

V usage is TRBV28 and J usage is TRBJ1-1; 8 nucleotides agree with TRBD1. This CDR3 has 15 residues. Looked up from germline, CDR1 is MDHEN and CDR2 is SYDVKM. The ends lost 3 bases at V and 4 bases at J; junction bases unmatched: 7. The CDR3 nucleotides read TGTGCCAGCAGTTTGACAGGGGCGCGGGGCACTGAAGCTTTCTTT. Translation gives CASSLTGARGTEAFF. The full variable domain, its missing parts supplied by reference TRBV28 and TRBJ1-1, is DVKVTQSSRYLVKRTGEKVFLECVQDMDHENMFWYRQDPGLGLRLIYFSYDVKMKEKGDIPEGYSVSREKKERFSLILESASTNQTSMYLCASSLTGARGTEAFFGQGTRLTVV.

The rearrangement links TRBV6-2 or TRBV6-3 to TRBJ2-7; D may be TRBD2 (5 bases). Trimming removed 8 bases from V and 3 bases from J, with 14 bases in between. The CDR3 totals 13 residues. Looked up from germline, CDR1 is MNHEY and CDR2 is SVGEGT. Here the CDR3 reads CASGWTWFYEQYF. The DNA for the CDR3 is TGTGCCAGCGGCTGGACTTGGTTCTACGAGCAGTACTTC.

This clonotype came up a few times. The rearrangement uses TRBV28 and TRBJ2-7; 9 bases map to TRBD1. With 2 bases clipped from V and 4 bases from J, the junction kept 12 bases outside the gene matches. The CDR3 is 17 amino acids. Germline V gene sequence: CDR1 MDHEN, CDR2 SYDVKM. The CDR3 region has the DNA TGTGCCAGCAGTTTAACGTCTGGGTACAGGGGGCGATACGAGCAGTACTTC. Protein sequence: CASSLTSGYRGRYEQYF.

This clonotype was found a few times. The chain is built from TRBV12-3 or TRBV12-4 and TRBJ2-7; 8 bases fit TRBD1. The CDR3 has 16 residues. J lost 3 bases, V lost 4 bases, and 11 bases had no gene match. The DNA of the CDR3 is TGTGCCAGCAGTTCAGCACTTAGTGGACAGGGCTACGAGCAGTACGTC. Translated: CASSSALSGQGYEQYV.

This clonotype was found a few times. The rearrangement joins TRBV10-3 to TRBJ1-1, with TRBD1 matching over 9 bases. The CDR3 has 11 amino acids. Germline V CDR1 and CDR2: ENHRY, SYGVKD. J lost 7 bases, V lost 11 bases, and 5 bases had no gene match. The CDR3 protein is CAVWTGVEAFF. CDR3 nucleotides: TGTGCCGTCTGGACAGGGGTTGAAGCTTTCTTT.

The chain links TRBV12-3 or TRBV12-4 to TRBJ1-1; D uncertain. Trimming pared 2 bases from V and 4 bases from J, leaving 8 bases between. This CDR3 region has 13 residues. The CDR3 sequence is CASSLQASTEAFF. CDR3 DNA sequence: TGTGCCAGCAGTTTACAAGCCTCCACTGAAGCTTTCTTT.

This sequence joins TRBV6-1 and TRBJ2-1, with D possibly matching TRBD2 (6 bases). Between the trimmed V and J ends, which lost 7 bases and 4 bases, there was a span of 23 bases. The CDR3 runs 17 residues. Germline CDR1 and CDR2: MNHNS and SASEGT. The CDR3 DNA reads TGTGCCAGCACCCCAGGTTTTCTAGCGAATACATACAATGAGCAGTTCTTC. Amino acids: CASTPGFLANTYNEQFF.

This clonotype occurred once. The CDR3 DNA follows: TGTGCCAGTATGACCGGGACCACAACGAACACCGGGGAGCTGTTTTTT. It encodes CASMTGTTTNTGELFF. This rearrangement joins TRBV19 to TRBJ2-2, with D perhaps given as TRBD1 or TRBD2 (5 bases each). The V end was cut by 7 bases, the J end by 0 bases, with 15 bases between. There are 16 residues in the CDR3. Germline lookup yields CDR1 LNHDA and CDR2 SQIVND (reference sequence).

This clonotype has at least ten counts. CDR3 coding DNA: TGTGCCAGCAAAGTCAGCGGGGCTAGCACAGATACGCAGTATTTT. This sequence encodes CASKVSGASTDTQYF. This sequence joins TRBV7-2 and TRBJ2-3, with 7 bases that match TRBD2. Trimming took 7 bases from V and 0 from J; bases not matched to a gene: 7. Germline CDR1 SGHTA, CDR2 FQGNSA. The CDR3 sequence is 15 residues long.

The chain carries TRBV25-1 and TRBJ2-2; the D gene could be TRBD1 or TRBD2 (5 bases each). This CDR3 is built from 14 residues. Germline V gene lookup returns CDR1 MGHDK and CDR2 SYGVNS. Between the trimmed V and J ends, which lost 3 bases and 11 bases, there was a span of 16 bases. The CDR3 sequence is CASSEVNRGLELFF. In DNA, the CDR3 is TGTGCCAGCAGTGAGGTGAACCGGGGCCTCGAGCTGTTTTTT.

V and J are TRBV18 and TRBJ2-2; D unclear. The V end was cut by 3 bases, the J end by 5 bases, with 10 bases between. The CDR3 loop spans 14 amino acids. Germline V CDR1 and CDR2: KGHSH, LQKENI. Here the CDR3 DNA reads TGTGCCAGCTCACCGGAATTAGGGACCGGGGAGCTGTTTTTT. This translates into CASSPELGTGELFF.

CDR3 DNA: TGTGCCAGTAAAGCGGGAGGAAACACCGGGGAGCTGTTTTTT. This gives the protein CASKAGGNTGELFF. The rearrangement links TRBV19 to TRBJ2-2; TRBD2 aligns across 9 bases. The CDR3 totals 14 residues. In germline, CDR1 is LNHDA, CDR2 SQIVND (reference sequence). V lost 7 bases to trimming and J lost 2 bases; unmatched junction nucleotides: 2.

This clonotype was seen at least ten times. The chain recombines TRBV7-2 with TRBJ2-1; 15 bases fit TRBD2. This CDR3 has 16 amino acids. Germline assignment: CDR1 SGHTA and CDR2 FQGNSA. With 5 bases clipped from V and 8 bases from J, the junction kept 7 bases outside the gene matches. The chain's CDR3 is CASSPPGTSGRHEQFF. The CDR3, as DNA: TGTGCCAGCAGCCCTCCCGGGACTAGCGGGAGGCATGAGCAGTTCTTC. The full variable domain, in which reference TRBV7-2 and TRBJ2-1 provide the parts outside the CDR3, is GAGVSQSPSNKVTEKGKDVELRCDPISGHTALYWYRQSLGQGLEFLIYFQGNSAPDKSGLPSDRFSAERTGGSVSTLTIQRTQQEDSAVYLCASSPPGTSGRHEQFFGPGTRLTVL.

J is TRBJ2-3 and V is TRBV6-6; D tentatively reads TRBD1 or TRBD2 (5 bases each). Deletions cut 6 bases from V and 4 bases from J, with 11 bases between. CDR1 is MNHNY and CDR2 is SVGAGI in the germline V gene (reference sequence). The CDR3 runs 13 residues. The CDR3 protein is CASRGRGSDTQYF. The CDR3 region has the DNA TGTGCCAGCAGAGGACGGGGCTCAGATACGCAGTATTTT.

There are many counts of this clonotype. The chain has TRBV7-2 and TRBJ2-3; TRBD2 aligns across 11 bases. The CDR3 has 16 residues. Germline loops: CDR1 SGHTA, CDR2 FQGNSA. Trimming at V came to 5 bases and at J to 2 bases, leaving 6 bases not matched to a gene. CDR3 region: CASSQGTSGSTDTQYF. CDR3 DNA sequence: TGTGCCAGCAGCCAAGGGACTAGCGGTTCCACAGATACGCAGTATTTT.

This clonotype was seen only a few times. This chain joins TRBV7-6 and TRBJ2-1, with 9 bases identical to TRBD2. V was pared by 1 base and J by 6 bases, with 4 bases of the junction left unmatched. The V gene's germline CDR1 is SGHVS and CDR2 FNYEAQ. CDR3 length: 15 amino acids. The CDR3 nucleotides are TGTGCCAGCAGCTTAGTAGCGGGAGCGTCCAATGAGCAGTTCTTC. Protein product: CASSLVAGASNEQFF.

Ten or more counts support this clonotype. The gene calls are TRBV28 and TRBJ1-2; tentatively, D is TRBD1 (6 bases). Germline V gene lookup returns CDR1 MDHEN and CDR2 SYDVKM. The CDR3 spans 17 residues. The V gene lost 4 bases and the J gene lost 2 bases, with 20 bases spanning the gap. The CDR3 DNA follows: TGTGCCAGCAGTTCAGAGACACAGGGAGGGGCGAACTATGGCTACACCTTC. Protein: CASSSETQGGANYGYTF.

This clonotype was seen ten or more times. The J gene is TRBJ2-1, the V gene TRBV5-8, with 11 bases matching TRBD2. With V trimmed by 2 bases and J by 4 bases, 2 bases remained unmatched. The germline CDR1 and CDR2 sequences are SGHTS and YDEGEE. The CDR3 loop spans 15 amino acids. As DNA, the CDR3 is TGTGCCAGCAGCTTCGGGACTAGCGGTTACAATGAGCAGTTCTTC. This sequence encodes CASSFGTSGYNEQFF.

The V and J genes are TRBV27 and TRBJ2-7; possibly TRBD1 for D (6 bases). The CDR3 length is 13 residues. Trimming pared 5 bases from V and 2 bases from J, leaving 10 bases between. The germline V gene encodes CDR1 MNHEY and CDR2 SMNVEV (reference sequence). CDR3 protein: CASSLTGPYEQYF. In nucleotides, the CDR3 is TGTGCCAGCAGTCTGACAGGACCCTACGAGCAGTACTTC.

The rearrangement joins TRBV5-6 to TRBJ2-2, with D perhaps assigned TRBD1 or TRBD2 (5 bases each). CDR1 and CDR2 (germline): SGHDT, YYEEEE. This CDR3 spans 14 amino acids. Trimming removed 4 bases at V and 5 bases at J, with 12 bases between. As DNA, the CDR3 is TGTGCCAGCAGCCACCGAGGGGTTACCGGGGAGCTGTTTTTT. The encoded protein is CASSHRGVTGELFF.

This clonotype was counted between two and nine times. The rearrangement uses TRBV12-3 or TRBV12-4 and TRBJ1-1; maybe TRBD1 (6 bases). This CDR3 region has 12 residues. The V end lost 7 bases, the J end lost 9 bases, and 15 bases lay between the germline ends. CDR3 bases: TGTGCCAGCAAATACCGGGACAAAAAAGCTTTCTTT. It translates to CASKYRDKKAFF.

To note about this clonotype: This may come from a read error, since a much larger clone is one base off. This sequence joins TRBV7-2 and TRBJ2-7; D not certain. Germline V gene data show CDR1 as SGHTA and CDR2 as FQGNSA. Trimming took 5 bases from V and 3 from J, leaving 17 bases between them. This CDR3 is built from 15 residues. DNA for the CDR3: TGTGCCAGCAGCCTGATGAACTGGGCCGACTACGAGCAGTACTTC. Translating it yields CASSLMNWADYEQYF.